The 28 T cell receptor beta chains given below trace back to one sample, sequenced in a study of blood T cells in healthy people across ages. Together with a sample-barcoded 5' primer, a J-beta primer mix was included in a second PCR lasting about 7 to 12 cycles. TCRdb redid the calling of the 5' RACE reads with MiXCR, one entry per CDR3 protein. Of more than 1.4 million distinct CDR3 sequences listed, about 40% were seen once; the top ten hold approximately 7.9%. Specimen: blood. Every receptor here comes from a woman aged 18-29 years in good health.

The V and J genes are TRBV7-9 and TRBJ2-1, with TRBD2 identical over 10 bases. This CDR3 has 17 residues. Trimming took 5 bases from V and 2 from J; bases not matched to a gene: 9. The V gene's germline CDR1 is SEHNR and CDR2 FQNEAQ (reference sequence). This CDR3 reads CASSPASGRFPYNEQFF. The CDR3 coding sequence is TGTGCCAGCAGCCCCGCTAGCGGGAGATTCCCCTACAATGAGCAGTTCTTC.

This clonotype has a handful of counts. This chain links TRBV20-1 with TRBJ2-7; perhaps D is TRBD1 or TRBD2 (5 bases each). V was cut by 4 bases and J by 3 bases, with 16 bases left in between. This CDR3 is 14 amino acids long. The germline gives CDR1 DFQATT, CDR2 SNEGSKA (reference sequence). The CDR3 DNA reads TGCAGTGCTATGTCCCCGGGACGGGACTACGAGCAGTACTTC. It specifies CSAMSPGRDYEQYF.

This clonotype was detected only a few times. The rearrangement joins TRBV14 to TRBJ1-2; the D gene is possibly TRBD1 (6 bases). The germline V gene encodes CDR1 SGHDN and CDR2 FVKESK. CDR3 size: 16 residues. Trimming removed 1 base from V and 4 bases from J, with 16 bases in between. For the CDR3, the DNA is TGTGCCAGCAGCCAAGTGGGCACAGGGCCCTCCTATGGCTACACCTTC. It specifies CASSQVGTGPSYGYTF. The whole variable domain, filled in from reference TRBV14 and TRBJ1-2, reads EAGVTQFPSHSVIEKGQTVTLRCDPISGHDNLYWYRRVMGKEIKFLLHFVKESKQDESGMPNNRFLAERTGGTYSTLKVQPAELEDSGVYFCASSQVGTGPSYGYTFGSGTRLTVV.

For this clonotype: One junction end disagrees with the germline gene, perhaps due to a read error. V gene TRBV7-7 combines with J gene TRBJ2-5; a weak D match, TRBD1 (6 bases). CDR1 is SSHAT and CDR2 is FNYEAQ in the germline V gene (reference sequence). The CDR3 totals 14 residues. CDR3 sequence reads: CASSRTGSQETQYF. In DNA, the CDR3 is TGTGCTAGCAGTCGTACAGGGTCCCAAGAGACCCAGTACTTC. Based on the CDR3 plus reference TRBV7-7 and TRBJ2-5, the full variable domain is GAGVSQSPRYKVTKRGQDVTLRCDPISSHATLYWYQQALGQGPEFLTYFNYEAQPDKSGLPSDRFSAERPEGSISTLTIQRTEQRDSAMYRCASSRTGSQETQYFGPGTRLLVL.

The J gene is TRBJ1-1, the V gene TRBV20-1; D is possibly TRBD1 (5 bases). V gave up 5 bases and J gave up 3 bases, with 16 bases separating them. The CDR3 covers 14 residues. The germline V gene has CDR1 DFQATT and CDR2 SNEGSKA (reference sequence). The CDR3 here is CSAHQGTLHTEAFF. The CDR3 DNA is TGCAGTGCTCACCAGGGTACTCTACACACTGAAGCTTTCTTT.

This rearrangement joins TRBV4-1 to TRBJ1-2, with 10 bases lining up with TRBD1. The CDR3 sequence is 15 residues long. Germline lookup yields CDR1 MGHRA and CDR2 YSYEKL. Losses at the gene ends were 2 bases for V and 3 bases for J; bases not matched to a gene: 3. CDR3 sequence (DNA): TGCGCCAGCAGCCAAACCGGGACAGGGGACTATGGCTACACCTTC. It codes for CASSQTGTGDYGYTF.

Notes on this clonotype: A read error may account for a junction end that differs from germline. The V and J genes are TRBV20-1 and TRBJ2-1; D may match TRBD1 or TRBD2 (5 bases each). This CDR3 has 13 amino acids. Germline loops: CDR1 DFQATT, CDR2 SNEGSKA (reference sequence). The CDR3 loop is CSAARAGYSEQFF. The CDR3, as DNA: TGCAGTGCCGCGAGGGCAGGGTACAGTGAGCAGTTCTTC.

This chain connects TRBV18 to TRBJ2-7; D gene uncertain. Germline CDR1 reads KGHSH; CDR2 reads LQKENI. Trimming stripped 4 bases from V and 13 bases from J, with 17 bases between. The CDR3 is made up of 12 amino acids. CDR3 sequence (DNA): TGTGCCAGCTCACTTGGCCAAGAGACCCATTACTTC. It is translated as CASSLGQETHYF.

This clonotype was seen a handful of times. The V call is TRBV7-9, the J call TRBJ2-7; tentative D call: TRBD1 (5 bases). This CDR3 has 14 residues. V was clipped by 1 base and J by 3 bases, with 10 bases between them. The germline V gene encodes CDR1 SEHNR and CDR2 FQNEAQ (reference sequence). Here the CDR3 DNA reads TGTGCCAGCAGCTTAGGACAGCAGTACTACGAGCAGTACTTC. It translates to CASSLGQQYYEQYF.

This clonotype was seen a single time. The chain carries TRBV5-6 and TRBJ2-4, with 10 bases identical to TRBD2. The CDR3 covers 17 residues. The V gene's germline CDR1 is SGHDT and CDR2 YYEEEE. V was clipped by 0 bases and J by 9 bases; unmatched bases: 12. The CDR3 region is CASSLGGLAGVGAIQYF. The CDR3 DNA reads TGTGCCAGCAGCTTGGGCGGGCTAGCGGGAGTGGGGGCCATTCAGTACTTC.

The chain links TRBV7-8 to TRBJ2-7; D unresolved. This CDR3 is built from 15 residues. CDR1 is SGHVS, CDR2 FQNEAQ, per germline. Trimming removed 1 base at V and 3 bases at J, with 13 bases between. CDR3 region: CASSLVPTTIYEQYF. CDR3 coding DNA: TGTGCCAGCAGCTTAGTGCCCACCACCATCTACGAGCAGTACTTC. The full variable domain, its missing parts supplied by reference TRBV7-8 and TRBJ2-7, is GAGVSQSPRYKVAKRGQDVALRCDPISGHVSLFWYQQALGQGPEFLTYFQNEAQLDKSGLPSDRFFAERPEGSVSTLKIQRTQQEDSAVYLCASSLVPTTIYEQYFGPGTRLTVT.

The genes are TRBV4-2 and TRBJ2-5; no reliable D call. V shed 0 bases and J shed 5 bases, with 16 bases lying between them. Germline CDR1 reads LGHNA; CDR2 reads YNFKEQ. This CDR3 is 16 amino acids long. The CDR3 reads CASSQDPLLSRETQYF. The CDR3 DNA follows: TGTGCCAGCAGCCAAGATCCCCTGCTCTCCCGGGAGACCCAGTACTTC.

The chain joins TRBV2 to TRBJ1-2; D unclear. The CDR3 loop spans 11 amino acids. Trimming removed 8 bases at V and 5 bases at J, with 9 bases between. Germline V gene lookup returns CDR1 SNHLY and CDR2 FYNNEI. The CDR3 bases are TGTGCCAGCTTTGGGAGATATGGCTACACCTTC. Translated: CASFGRYGYTF. The full variable domain, with the rest looked up from reference TRBV2 and TRBJ1-2, is EPEVTQTPSHQVTQMGQEVILRCVPISNHLYFYWYRQILGQKVEFLVSFYNNEISEKSEIFDDQFSVERPDGSNFTLKIRSTKLEDSAMYFCASFGRYGYTFGSGTRLTVV.

Worth noting for this clonotype: This sequence may be a read error, since a much larger clone differs from it by one base. The rearrangement joins TRBV5-6 to TRBJ1-5; D is uncertain. CDR1 SGHDT and CDR2 YYEEEE come from the germline V gene. The germline V and J ends were trimmed by 2 bases and 5 bases, with 5 bases remaining between them. The CDR3 runs to 12 residues. The CDR3 region has the DNA TGTGCCAGCAGCTTAGTGGATCAGCCCCAGCATTTT. Amino acids: CASSLVDQPQHF.

This clonotype was observed a few times. V usage is TRBV5-1 and J usage is TRBJ2-1; no firm D call. The germline V gene has CDR1 SGHRS and CDR2 YFSETQ. The germline V and J ends were trimmed by 0 bases and 4 bases, with 11 bases remaining between them. The CDR3 spans 15 residues. The CDR3 loop reads CASSLAARAYNEQFF. In DNA, the CDR3 is TGCGCCAGCAGCTTGGCGGCTAGAGCGTACAATGAGCAGTTCTTC.

This CDR3 reads CASSFWQRGTQYF. The CDR3 DNA reads as TGTGCCAGCAGCTTCTGGCAGAGGGGTACGCAGTATTTT. V usage is TRBV7-9 and J usage is TRBJ2-3, with D perhaps being TRBD1 or TRBD2 (5 bases each). The CDR3 runs to 13 residues. Germline values: CDR1 SEHNR, CDR2 FQNEAQ (reference sequence). Trimming left V 3 bases short and J 8 bases short, with 12 bases between.

This clonotype has more than one count but fewer than ten. The chain employs TRBV2 and TRBJ2-3, with 7 bases lining up with TRBD1. The CDR3 totals 13 residues. Germline loops: CDR1 SNHLY, CDR2 FYNNEI. V was pared by 7 bases and J by 1 base, with 2 bases of the junction left unmatched. The CDR3 DNA is TGTGCCAGCACCGACAGGGGCACAGATACGCAGTATTTT. It specifies CASTDRGTDTQYF.

The table lists this clonotype with many counts. The CDR3, as DNA: TGTGCCAGCAGCGTAGGTCGGGAACAGTTCTTC. It yields the protein CASSVGREQFF. The gene calls are TRBV9 and TRBJ2-1; possibly TRBD2 for D (5 bases). Germline V gene lookup returns CDR1 SGDLS and CDR2 YYNGEE. This CDR3 has 11 amino acids. V was clipped by 0 bases and J by 13 bases, with 8 bases between them. The variable domain in full, with the rest retrieved from reference TRBV9 and TRBJ2-1, is DSGVTQTPKHLITATGQRVTLRCSPRSGDLSVYWYQQSLDQGLQFLIQYYNGEERAKGNILERFSAQQFPDLHSELNLSSLELGDSALYFCASSVGREQFFGPGTRLTVL.

This chain uses TRBV12-3 or TRBV12-4 with TRBJ2-2, with a weak D call TRBD2 (6 bases). Trimming left V 3 bases short and J 4 bases short, with 9 bases between. This CDR3 is 14 amino acids long. The CDR3 loop reads CASSFGTPTGELFF. The DNA for the CDR3 is TGTGCCAGCAGTTTTGGGACTCCCACCGGGGAGCTGTTTTTT.

The sample holds a few counts of this clonotype. The rearrangement links TRBV25-1 to TRBJ1-2, with 10 bases aligning to TRBD1. CDR3 length equals 14 residues. With V trimmed by 1 base and J by 8 bases, 4 bases remained unmatched. Germline CDR1 is MGHDK and CDR2 is SYGVNS. CDR3 DNA: TGTGCCAGCAGTGAATTAGGGACAGGGGCCGGCTACACCTTC. Amino acid sequence: CASSELGTGAGYTF.

V gene TRBV25-1 combines with J gene TRBJ1-1; TRBD1 might be the D (6 bases). Germline lookup yields CDR1 MGHDK and CDR2 SYGVNS. V gave up 3 bases and J gave up 2 bases, with 13 bases separating them. This CDR3 is 15 amino acids long. DNA of the CDR3: TGTGCCAGCAGTGACAGGCTGACAGGTAACACTGAAGCTTTCTTT. Protein sequence: CASSDRLTGNTEAFF. Full variable domain (remainder filled in from reference TRBV25-1 and TRBJ1-1): EADIYQTPRYLVIGTGKKITLECSQTMGHDKMYWYQQDPGMELHLIHYSYGVNSTEKGDLSSESTVSRIRTEHFPLTLESARPSHTSQYLCASSDRLTGNTEAFFGQGTRLTVV.

V and J are TRBV4-1 and TRBJ1-6; D is possibly TRBD1 (5 bases). V gave up 0 bases and J gave up 7 bases, with 10 bases separating them. This CDR3 spans 15 amino acids. Germline V lookup: CDR1 MGHRA, CDR2 YSYEKL. The CDR3 sequence is CASSQERRENSPLHF. The CDR3 DNA sequence: TGCGCCAGCAGCCAAGAGCGCAGGGAAAATTCACCCCTCCACTTT.

This chain uses TRBV5-6 with TRBJ1-1, with TRBD1 matching over 9 bases. The CDR3 contains 15 residues. Germline CDR1 and CDR2: SGHDT and YYEEEE. J was trimmed by 4 bases and V by 4 bases; bases with no gene match: 8. The CDR3 nucleotides are TGTGCCAGCAGCGGATCCGGGACAGGGCCCACTGAAGCTTTCTTT. It specifies CASSGSGTGPTEAFF.

The V and J genes are TRBV7-9 and TRBJ1-2; D remains ambiguous. Germline CDR1 SEHNR, CDR2 FQNEAQ (reference sequence). The V end lost 5 bases, the J end lost 7 bases, and 14 bases lay between the germline ends. This CDR3 region has 13 residues. DNA of the CDR3: TGTGCCAGCAGCAGGGAATGGGATGGTGGCTACACCTTC. It translates to CASSREWDGGYTF.

This clonotype came up a few times. The chain uses TRBV14 and TRBJ1-5; TRBD1 might be the D (5 bases). The CDR3 contains 14 residues. The germline gives CDR1 SGHDN, CDR2 FVKESK. V shed 1 base and J shed 7 bases, with 11 bases lying between them. For the CDR3, the DNA is TGTGCCAGCAGCCAAGCGGGGGGACGACAGCCCCAGCATTTT. Translating gives CASSQAGGRQPQHF.

This clonotype was seen a few times. This chain joins TRBV20-1 and TRBJ1-2; TRBD1 matches 9 bases. V dropped 1 base and J dropped 0; count of bases not matched to a gene: 6. The CDR3 spans 16 residues. Germline loops: CDR1 DFQATT, CDR2 SNEGSKA (reference sequence). The CDR3 here is CSARGGTGKANYGYTF. As DNA, the CDR3 is TGCAGTGCTAGAGGAGGGACAGGGAAAGCTAACTATGGCTACACCTTC.

The chain is built from TRBV20-1 and TRBJ2-1; D gene uncertain. V lost 6 bases and J lost 6, with 6 bases in between. The CDR3 spans 10 residues. The germline V gene encodes CDR1 DFQATT and CDR2 SNEGSKA (reference sequence). CDR3 in amino acids: CSAPPNEQFF. In nucleotides, the CDR3 is TGCAGTGCCCCCCCCAATGAGCAGTTCTTC.

This clonotype has a count of ten or more. The rearrangement links TRBV12-3 or TRBV12-4 to TRBJ2-1; D unresolved. Trimming took 4 bases from V and 5 from J, leaving 12 bases between them. The CDR3 totals 14 residues. CDR3 DNA sequence: TGTGCCAGCAGTTGGACGTGGGCCAACAATGAGCAGTTCTTC. This encodes CASSWTWANNEQFF.